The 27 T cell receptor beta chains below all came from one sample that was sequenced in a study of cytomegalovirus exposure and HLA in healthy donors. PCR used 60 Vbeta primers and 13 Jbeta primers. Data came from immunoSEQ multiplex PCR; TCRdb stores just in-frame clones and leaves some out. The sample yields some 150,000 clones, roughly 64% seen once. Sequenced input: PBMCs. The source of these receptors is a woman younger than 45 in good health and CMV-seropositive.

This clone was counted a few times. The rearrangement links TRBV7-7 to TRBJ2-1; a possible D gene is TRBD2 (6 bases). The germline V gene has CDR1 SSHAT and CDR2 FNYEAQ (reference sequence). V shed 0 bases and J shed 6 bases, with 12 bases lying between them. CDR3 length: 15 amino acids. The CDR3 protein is CASSLAVGSGNEQFF. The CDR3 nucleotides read TGTGCCAGCAGCTTAGCCGTCGGGAGTGGCAATGAGCAGTTCTTC.

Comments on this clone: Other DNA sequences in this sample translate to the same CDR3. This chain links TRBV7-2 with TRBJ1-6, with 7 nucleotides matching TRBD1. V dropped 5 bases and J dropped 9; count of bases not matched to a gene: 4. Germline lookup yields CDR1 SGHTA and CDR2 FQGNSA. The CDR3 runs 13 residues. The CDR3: CASSLQGSSPLHF. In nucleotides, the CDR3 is TGTGCCAGCAGCCTACAGGGGAGTTCACCCCTCCACTTT.

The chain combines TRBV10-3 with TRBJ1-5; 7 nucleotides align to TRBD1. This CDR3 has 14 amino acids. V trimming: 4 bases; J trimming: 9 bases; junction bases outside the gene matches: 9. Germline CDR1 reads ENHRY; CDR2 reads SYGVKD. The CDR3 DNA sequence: TGTGCCATCAGTGCGGGGACAGTAAGAGGGCCCCAGCATTTT. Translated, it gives CAISAGTVRGPQHF.

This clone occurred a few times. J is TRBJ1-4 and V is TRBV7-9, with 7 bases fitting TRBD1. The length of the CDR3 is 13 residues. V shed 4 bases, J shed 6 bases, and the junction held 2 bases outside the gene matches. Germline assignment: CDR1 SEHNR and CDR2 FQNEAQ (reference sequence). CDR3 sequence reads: CASSSDRDEKLFF. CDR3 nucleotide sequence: TGTGCCAGCAGCTCTGACAGGGATGAAAAACTGTTTTTT.

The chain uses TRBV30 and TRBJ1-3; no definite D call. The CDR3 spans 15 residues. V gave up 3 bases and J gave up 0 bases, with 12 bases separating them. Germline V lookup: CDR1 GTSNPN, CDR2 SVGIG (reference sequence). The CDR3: CAWRRGWNSGNTIYF. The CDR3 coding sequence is TGTGCCTGGAGGCGAGGTTGGAACTCTGGAAACACCATATATTTT.

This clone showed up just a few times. CDR3 sequence reads: CASSWTGGETQYF. CDR3 DNA sequence: TGTGCCAGCAGCTGGACAGGGGGGGAGACCCAGTACTTC. The chain joins TRBV5-4 to TRBJ2-5; 10 positions match TRBD1. From germline, CDR1 is SGHNT and CDR2 YYREEE (reference sequence). Trimming at V came to 3 bases and at J to 5 bases, leaving 1 base not matched to a gene. The CDR3 covers 13 residues.

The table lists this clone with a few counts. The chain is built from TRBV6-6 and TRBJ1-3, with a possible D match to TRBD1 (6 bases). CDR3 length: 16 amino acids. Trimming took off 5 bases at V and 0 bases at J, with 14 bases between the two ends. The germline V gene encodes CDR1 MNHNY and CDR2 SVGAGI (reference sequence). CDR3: CASSRDTTNSGNTIYF. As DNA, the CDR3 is TGTGCCAGCAGTCGGGACACCACCAACTCTGGAAACACCATATATTTT.

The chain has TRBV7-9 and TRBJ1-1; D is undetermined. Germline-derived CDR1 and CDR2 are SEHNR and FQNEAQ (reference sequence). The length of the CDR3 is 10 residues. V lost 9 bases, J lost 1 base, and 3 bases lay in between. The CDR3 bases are TGTGCCAGTCGGAACACTGAAGCTTTCTTT. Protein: CASRNTEAFF.

CDR3 nucleotides: TGCGCCAGCAGCTTGGGCGGAGAAACTACCAAAAATGAGCAGTTCTTC. It translates to CASSLGGETTKNEQFF. This chain uses TRBV5-1 with TRBJ2-1; D remains unclear. The CDR3 has 16 residues. In germline, CDR1 is SGHRS, CDR2 YFSETQ. Trimming shortened V by 0 bases and J by 7 bases, and 17 bases separated the two germline ends.

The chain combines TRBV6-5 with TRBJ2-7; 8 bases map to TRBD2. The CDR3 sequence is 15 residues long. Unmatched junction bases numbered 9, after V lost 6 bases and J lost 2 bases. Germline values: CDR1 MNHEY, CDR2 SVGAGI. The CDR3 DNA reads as TGTGCCAGCAGAAGGTGGGCTAGCGGGCCCTACGAGCAGTACTTC. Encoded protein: CASRRWASGPYEQYF.

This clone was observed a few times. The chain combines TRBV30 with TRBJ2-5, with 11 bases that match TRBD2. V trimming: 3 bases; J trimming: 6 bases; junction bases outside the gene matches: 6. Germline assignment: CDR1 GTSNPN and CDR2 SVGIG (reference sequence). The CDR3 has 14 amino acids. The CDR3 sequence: CAWRTSGVLKTQYF. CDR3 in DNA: TGTGCCTGGAGGACTAGCGGGGTTTTGAAGACCCAGTACTTC.

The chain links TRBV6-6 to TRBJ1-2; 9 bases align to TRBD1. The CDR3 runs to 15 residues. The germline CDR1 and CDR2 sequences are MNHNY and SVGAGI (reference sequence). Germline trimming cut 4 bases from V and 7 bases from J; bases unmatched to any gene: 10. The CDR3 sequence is CASSFPDRGWGGYTF. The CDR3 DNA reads TGTGCCAGCAGTTTCCCTGACAGGGGGTGGGGTGGCTACACCTTC.

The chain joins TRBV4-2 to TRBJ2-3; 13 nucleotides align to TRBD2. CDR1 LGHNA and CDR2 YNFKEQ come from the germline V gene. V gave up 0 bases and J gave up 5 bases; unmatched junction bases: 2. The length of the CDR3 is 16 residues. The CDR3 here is CASSQELAGGRDTQYF. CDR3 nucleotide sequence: TGTGCCAGCAGCCAAGAACTAGCGGGGGGGAGAGATACGCAGTATTTT.

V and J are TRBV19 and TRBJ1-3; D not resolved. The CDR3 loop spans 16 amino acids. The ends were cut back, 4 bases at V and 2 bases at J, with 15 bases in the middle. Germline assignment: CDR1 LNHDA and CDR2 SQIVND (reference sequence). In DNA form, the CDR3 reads TGTGCCAGTAGTAACTACGCCAGAGGGCCTGGAAACACCATATATTTT. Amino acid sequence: CASSNYARGPGNTIYF.

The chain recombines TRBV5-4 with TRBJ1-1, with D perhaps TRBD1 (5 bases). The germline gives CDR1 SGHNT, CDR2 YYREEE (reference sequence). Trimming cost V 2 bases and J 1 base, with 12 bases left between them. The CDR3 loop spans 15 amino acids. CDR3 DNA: TGTGCCAGCAGCTTCGAGGGACTGCCGAACACTGAAGCTTTCTTT. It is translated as CASSFEGLPNTEAFF.

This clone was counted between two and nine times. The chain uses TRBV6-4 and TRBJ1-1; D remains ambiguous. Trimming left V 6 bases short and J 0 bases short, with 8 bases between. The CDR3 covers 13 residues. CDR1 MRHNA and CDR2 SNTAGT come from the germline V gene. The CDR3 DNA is TGTGCCAGCAGGATAAACATGAACACTGAAGCTTTCTTT. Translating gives CASRINMNTEAFF.

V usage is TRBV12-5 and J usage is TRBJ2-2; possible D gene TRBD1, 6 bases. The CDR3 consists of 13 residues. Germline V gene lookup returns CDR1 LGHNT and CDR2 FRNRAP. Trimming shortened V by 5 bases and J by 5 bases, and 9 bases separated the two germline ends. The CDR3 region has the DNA TGTGCTAGTGGTCCGGGGACAACCGGGGAGCTGTTTTTT. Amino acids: CASGPGTTGELFF. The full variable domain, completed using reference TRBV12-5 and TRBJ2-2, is DARVTQTPRHKVTEMGQEVTMRCQPILGHNTVFWYRQTMMQGLELLAYFRNRAPLDDSGMPKDRFSAEMPDATLATLKIQPSEPRDSAVYFCASGPGTTGELFFGEGSRLTVL.

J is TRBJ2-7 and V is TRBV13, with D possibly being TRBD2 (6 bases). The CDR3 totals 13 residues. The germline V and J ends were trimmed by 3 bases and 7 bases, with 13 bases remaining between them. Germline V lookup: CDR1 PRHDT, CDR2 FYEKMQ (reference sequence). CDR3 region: CASSLRGGREQYF. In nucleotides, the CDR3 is TGTGCCAGCAGCTTGAGGGGAGGAAGAGAGCAGTACTTC. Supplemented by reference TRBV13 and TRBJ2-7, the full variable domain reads AAGVIQSPRHLIKEKRETATLKCYPIPRHDTVYWYQQGPGQDPQFLISFYEKMQSDKGSIPDRFSAQQFSDYHSELNMSSLELGDSALYFCASSLRGGREQYFGPGTRLTVT.

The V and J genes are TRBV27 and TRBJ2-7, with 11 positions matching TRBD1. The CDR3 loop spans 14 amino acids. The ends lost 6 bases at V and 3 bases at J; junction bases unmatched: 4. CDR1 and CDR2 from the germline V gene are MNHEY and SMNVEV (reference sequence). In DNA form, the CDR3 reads TGTGCCAGCAGCCCCGGGACAGGGGGCTACGAGCAGTACTTC. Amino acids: CASSPGTGGYEQYF.

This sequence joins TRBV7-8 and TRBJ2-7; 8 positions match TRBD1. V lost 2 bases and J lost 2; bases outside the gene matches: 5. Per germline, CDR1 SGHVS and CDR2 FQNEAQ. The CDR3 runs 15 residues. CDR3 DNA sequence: TGTGCCAGCAGCTTACTCGGCAGGGGGCCCTACGAGCAGTACTTC. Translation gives CASSLLGRGPYEQYF. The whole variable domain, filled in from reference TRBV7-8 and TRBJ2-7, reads GAGVSQSPRYKVAKRGQDVALRCDPISGHVSLFWYQQALGQGPEFLTYFQNEAQLDKSGLPSDRFFAERPEGSVSTLKIQRTQQEDSAVYLCASSLLGRGPYEQYFGPGTRLTVT.

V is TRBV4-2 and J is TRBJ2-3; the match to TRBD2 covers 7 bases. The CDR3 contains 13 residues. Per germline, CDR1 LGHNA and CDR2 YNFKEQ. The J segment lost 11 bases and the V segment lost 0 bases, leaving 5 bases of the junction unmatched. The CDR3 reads CASSQDGEGVQYF. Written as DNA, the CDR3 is TGTGCCAGCAGCCAAGATGGGGAGGGAGTGCAGTATTTT.

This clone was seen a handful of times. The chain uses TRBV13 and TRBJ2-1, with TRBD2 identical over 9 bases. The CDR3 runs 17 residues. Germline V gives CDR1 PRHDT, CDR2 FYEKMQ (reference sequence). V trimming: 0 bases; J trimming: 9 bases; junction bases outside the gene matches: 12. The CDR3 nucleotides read TGTGCCAGCAGCTTAGGCCTTAGTATAGCGGGAGCATTTGAGCAGTTCTTC. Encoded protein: CASSLGLSIAGAFEQFF.

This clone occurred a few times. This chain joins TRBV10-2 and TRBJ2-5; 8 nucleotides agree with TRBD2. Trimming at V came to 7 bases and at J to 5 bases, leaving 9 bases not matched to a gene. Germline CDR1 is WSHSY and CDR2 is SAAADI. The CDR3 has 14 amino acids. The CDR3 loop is CASIDRGRSETQYF. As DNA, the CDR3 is TGCGCCAGCATTGACCGCGGGAGGAGCGAGACCCAGTACTTC.

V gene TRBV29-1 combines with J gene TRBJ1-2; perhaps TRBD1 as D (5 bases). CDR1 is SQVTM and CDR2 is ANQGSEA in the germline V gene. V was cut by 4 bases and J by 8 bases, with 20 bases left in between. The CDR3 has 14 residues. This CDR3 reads CSVVGQATGLGYTF. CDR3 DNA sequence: TGCAGCGTTGTGGGGCAGGCTACTGGACTAGGCTACACCTTC.

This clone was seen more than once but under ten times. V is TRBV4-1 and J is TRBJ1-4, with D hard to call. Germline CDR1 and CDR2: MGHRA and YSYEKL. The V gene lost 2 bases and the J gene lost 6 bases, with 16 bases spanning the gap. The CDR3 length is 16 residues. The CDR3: CASSQPIPRRDEKLFF. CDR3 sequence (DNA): TGCGCCAGCAGCCAACCCATACCCCGGAGGGATGAAAAACTGTTTTTT.

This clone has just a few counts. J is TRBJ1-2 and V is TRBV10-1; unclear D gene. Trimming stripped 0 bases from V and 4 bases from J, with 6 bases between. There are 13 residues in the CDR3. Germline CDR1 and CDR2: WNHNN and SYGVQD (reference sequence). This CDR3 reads CASSESTSYGYTF. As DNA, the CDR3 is TGCGCCAGCAGTGAGTCGACAAGCTATGGCTACACCTTC.

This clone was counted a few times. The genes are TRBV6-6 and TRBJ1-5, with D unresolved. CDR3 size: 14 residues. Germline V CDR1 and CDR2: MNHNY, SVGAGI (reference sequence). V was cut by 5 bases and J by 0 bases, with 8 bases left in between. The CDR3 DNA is TGTGCCAGCAGTACCCATAGTAGCAATCAGCCCCAGCATTTT. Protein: CASSTHSSNQPQHF.